Below, 22 T cell receptor beta chains from the same sample are listed, as sequenced in a study of CD8 T cells in ankylosing spondylitis. Study-wide results and limits: A motif of seven or eight highly homologous TCR beta variants was seen as apparently characteristic of ankylosing spondylitis blood.

Their antigen targets remain unknown. Each CDR3 protein gets one entry after TCRdb re-called the 5' RACE reads with MiXCR. The sample shows fewer than 550,000 distinct CDR3 sequences, 5.3% of them seen only once. The sequencing sample was made of blood, either unsorted or a sorted T cell fraction (not recorded which). The receptor source for this set is a male donor with ankylosing spondylitis.

Details on this clonotype: A read error may explain this, as a much larger clone is one base away. The chain couples TRBV5-1 to TRBJ2-7; 10 nucleotides line up with TRBD1. Germline V gives CDR1 SGHRS, CDR2 YFSETQ. The length of the CDR3 is 17 residues. With V trimmed by 1 base and J by 2 bases, 9 bases remained unmatched. CDR3 protein: CASSLTFGQGGTYEQYF. For the CDR3, the DNA is TGCGCCAGCAGCTTGACCTTCGGACAGGGGGGGACCTACGAGCAGTACTTC.

This chain links TRBV4-1 with TRBJ1-5; D is uncertain. The CDR3 runs 14 residues. V gave up 1 base and J gave up 2 bases, with 6 bases separating them. Germline CDR1 is MGHRA and CDR2 is YSYEKL. The CDR3 DNA sequence: TGCGCCAGCAGCCAAGGTTGGGGCAATCAGCCCCAGCATTTT. Its protein product is CASSQGWGNQPQHF.

This clonotype was observed many times. The chain employs TRBV5-1 and TRBJ1-1, with D unclear. The CDR3 has 13 amino acids. V was clipped by 4 bases and J by 2 bases, with 9 bases between them. The germline V gene encodes CDR1 SGHRS and CDR2 YFSETQ. CDR3 sequence reads: CASSADGNTEAFF. The CDR3, as DNA: TGCGCCAGCAGCGCTGACGGTAACACTGAAGCTTTCTTT. Supplemented by reference TRBV5-1 and TRBJ1-1, the full variable domain reads KAGVTQTPRYLIKTRGQQVTLSCSPISGHRSVSWYQQTPGQGLQFLFEYFSETQRNKGNFPGRFSGRQFSNSRSEMNVSTLELGDSALYLCASSADGNTEAFFGQGTRLTVV.

This CDR3 reads CAWSPGRGYNEQFF. In nucleotides, the CDR3 is TGTGCCTGGAGTCCCGGACGGGGCTACAATGAGCAGTTCTTC. J is TRBJ2-1 and V is TRBV30; D is possibly TRBD2 (5 bases). CDR1 GTSNPN and CDR2 SVGIG come from the germline V gene (reference sequence). The ends were cut back, 2 bases at V and 3 bases at J, with 11 bases in the middle. The CDR3 sequence is 14 residues long.

With respect to this clonotype: A much larger clone sits a single nucleotide away, making a read error possible. The rearrangement links TRBV20-1 to TRBJ2-7, with D tentatively TRBD1 (6 bases). Trimming removed 7 bases at V and 6 bases at J, with 19 bases between. The germline V gene has CDR1 DFQATT and CDR2 SNEGSKA (reference sequence). The CDR3 covers 13 residues. The CDR3 protein is CSGRILEGGEQYF. As DNA, the CDR3 is TGCAGTGGTAGGATACTGGAAGGGGGCGAGCAGTACTTC.

This clonotype was counted ten times or more. The chain uses TRBV20-1 and TRBJ2-2; possible D gene TRBD1, 6 bases. The CDR3 totals 16 residues. Looked up from germline, CDR1 is DFQATT and CDR2 is SNEGSKA (reference sequence). The ends were cut back, 5 bases at V and 4 bases at J, with 20 bases in the middle. CDR3 sequence reads: CSAPRVVGATTGELFF. The CDR3 region has the DNA TGCAGTGCTCCGAGGGTCGTGGGGGCGACCACCGGGGAGCTGTTTTTT.

There are many counts of this clonotype. The chain uses TRBV5-1 and TRBJ1-3; D is ambiguous. The CDR3 totals 14 residues. Trimming pared 4 bases from V and 0 bases from J, leaving 8 bases between. Germline assignment: CDR1 SGHRS and CDR2 YFSETQ. The CDR3 DNA is TGCGCCAGCAGCCAATCTAGCTCTGGAAACACCATATATTTT. This translates into CASSQSSSGNTIYF. Supplemented by reference TRBV5-1 and TRBJ1-3, the full variable domain reads KAGVTQTPRYLIKTRGQQVTLSCSPISGHRSVSWYQQTPGQGLQFLFEYFSETQRNKGNFPGRFSGRQFSNSRSEMNVSTLELGDSALYLCASSQSSSGNTIYFGEGSWLTVV.

This clonotype was observed many times. The chain employs TRBV29-1 and TRBJ2-2, with D uncertain. Trimming pared 6 bases from V and 4 bases from J, leaving 9 bases between. Germline CDR1 and CDR2: SQVTM and ANQGSEA. This CDR3 has 12 residues. The CDR3 DNA is TGCAGCGTCGGTAGGCTCACCGGGGAGCTGTTTTTT. This gives the protein CSVGRLTGELFF.

This clonotype was seen a few times. The V and J genes are TRBV4-2 and TRBJ2-2; TRBD1 agrees at 8 bases. The CDR3 loop spans 18 amino acids. Germline V lookup: CDR1 LGHNA, CDR2 YNFKEQ. Germline trimming cut 5 bases from V and 4 bases from J; bases unmatched to any gene: 15. CDR3 nucleotide sequence: TGTGCCAGCAGCACGATGCGAGGGTACAGGGGGTTCACCGGGGAGCTGTTTTTT. Residues: CASSTMRGYRGFTGELFF.

This clonotype was observed at least ten times. This rearrangement joins TRBV4-3 to TRBJ2-2; D not certain. Germline V gives CDR1 LGHNA, CDR2 YSLEER. The V end was cut by 2 bases, the J end by 3 bases, with 10 bases between. This CDR3 comprises 15 residues. The CDR3 is CASSQRTTDTGELFF. The CDR3 DNA sequence: TGCGCCAGCAGCCAAAGAACGACCGACACCGGGGAGCTGTTTTTT.

This clonotype was found many times. CDR3 coding DNA: TGTGCCAGCAGTGCCACCCGGGACAGAGAATCTTGGGAGCAGTACTTC. This codes for CASSATRDRESWEQYF. The chain joins TRBV2 to TRBJ2-7, with 7 nucleotides matching TRBD1. From germline, CDR1 is SNHLY and CDR2 FYNNEI. J lost 7 bases, V lost 4 bases, and 16 bases had no gene match. The CDR3 runs to 16 residues.

J is TRBJ2-7 and V is TRBV12-3 or TRBV12-4; D may be TRBD1 (6 bases). V was clipped by 4 bases and J by 6 bases, with 13 bases between them. The CDR3 length is 13 residues. The CDR3 loop reads CASSSRARGEQYF. The CDR3 DNA reads TGTGCCAGCAGTTCACGGGCCAGGGGCGAGCAGTACTTC.

This clonotype was counted at least ten times. This rearrangement joins TRBV11-1 to TRBJ2-5; D gene unclear. In germline, CDR1 is SGHAT, CDR2 FQDESV (reference sequence). V was pared by 5 bases and J by 4 bases, with 8 bases between. The CDR3 consists of 12 residues. CDR3 amino acids: CASSRLPETQYF. In DNA form, the CDR3 reads TGTGCCAGCAGCCGACTTCCAGAGACCCAGTACTTC.

This clonotype appeared many times. This chain connects TRBV12-3 or TRBV12-4 to TRBJ1-3; D not resolved. V lost 6 bases and J 2 bases, leaving 5 bases between the germline ends. This CDR3 spans 12 amino acids. CDR3 amino acids: CASSRAGNTIYF. The CDR3 bases are TGTGCCAGCAGCCGGGCTGGAAACACCATATATTTT.

In its sample, this clonotype was seen many times. This sequence joins TRBV29-1 and TRBJ2-5; D call uncertain. The ends were cut back, 2 bases at V and 2 bases at J, with 9 bases in the middle. The germline gives CDR1 SQVTM, CDR2 ANQGSEA. CDR3 length: 13 residues. Here the CDR3 reads CSVEQENQETQYF. The CDR3 DNA reads as TGCAGCGTTGAACAGGAAAATCAAGAGACCCAGTACTTC.

This clonotype was seen many times. The V gene is TRBV20-1, the J gene TRBJ2-7; TRBD1 matches at 10 bases. CDR1 and CDR2 from the germline V gene are DFQATT and SNEGSKA (reference sequence). The CDR3 consists of 13 residues. J gave up 3 bases and V 5 bases, and 4 bases lay outside the gene matches. The CDR3 region is CSAGTGANYEQYF. The CDR3 DNA reads as TGCAGTGCTGGGACAGGGGCGAACTACGAGCAGTACTTC.

This clonotype came up many times. The V gene is TRBV10-3, the J gene TRBJ2-1, with 9 bases fitting TRBD2. Germline loops: CDR1 ENHRY, CDR2 SYGVKD. V shed 4 bases, J shed 7 bases, and the junction held 8 bases outside the gene matches. There are 15 residues in the CDR3. The CDR3 spells CAISVDSGRGNEQFF. For the CDR3, the DNA is TGTGCCATCAGTGTTGATAGCGGGAGAGGAAATGAGCAGTTCTTC.

This clonotype was seen many times. The chain combines TRBV12-3 or TRBV12-4 with TRBJ1-5, with D possibly matching TRBD1 (5 bases). Trimming shortened V by 5 bases and J by 0 bases, and 11 bases separated the two germline ends. This CDR3 region has 15 residues. This CDR3 is CASSPDGHSNQPQHF. As DNA, the CDR3 is TGTGCCAGCAGTCCGGACGGACATAGCAATCAGCCCCAGCATTTT.

There are a few counts of this clonotype. This sequence joins TRBV5-1 and TRBJ2-1, with a weak D call TRBD2 (5 bases). V lost 2 bases to trimming and J lost 0 bases, with 12 bases between them. The CDR3 is 16 residues long. From germline, CDR1 is SGHRS and CDR2 YFSETQ. In DNA, the CDR3 is TGCGCCAGCAGCTTACGGGATGCCCCCTCCTACAATGAGCAGTTCTTC. This translates into CASSLRDAPSYNEQFF.

The chain couples TRBV11-1 to TRBJ2-1, with D possibly matching TRBD1 (6 bases). With 0 bases removed from V and 0 bases from J, the gap between germline ends came to 12 bases. From germline, CDR1 is SGHAT and CDR2 FQDESV (reference sequence). There are 17 residues in the CDR3. CDR3 bases: TGTGCCAGCAGCTTAGCAGGGGGACAAAGCTCCTACAATGAGCAGTTCTTC. Its protein is CASSLAGGQSSYNEQFF.

This sequence joins TRBV11-2 and TRBJ2-7, with D tentatively TRBD1 (6 bases). The CDR3 extends over 15 amino acids. Germline CDR1 SGHAT, CDR2 FQNNGV. Trimming took off 1 base at V and 2 bases at J, with 12 bases between the two ends. The CDR3 bases are TGTGCCAGCAGCTTAGCCGCAGGGGTAACCTACGAGCAGTACTTC. Its protein product is CASSLAAGVTYEQYF.

This chain links TRBV20-1 with TRBJ2-7; 7 nucleotides line up with TRBD1. The V gene end was trimmed by 5 bases and the J gene end by 5 bases; junction bases not matched to a gene: 6. Germline V gene sequence: CDR1 DFQATT, CDR2 SNEGSKA (reference sequence). The CDR3 loop spans 12 amino acids. CDR3 sequence reads: CSASDRDHEQYF. CDR3 DNA: TGCAGTGCTTCAGACAGGGACCACGAGCAGTACTTC.